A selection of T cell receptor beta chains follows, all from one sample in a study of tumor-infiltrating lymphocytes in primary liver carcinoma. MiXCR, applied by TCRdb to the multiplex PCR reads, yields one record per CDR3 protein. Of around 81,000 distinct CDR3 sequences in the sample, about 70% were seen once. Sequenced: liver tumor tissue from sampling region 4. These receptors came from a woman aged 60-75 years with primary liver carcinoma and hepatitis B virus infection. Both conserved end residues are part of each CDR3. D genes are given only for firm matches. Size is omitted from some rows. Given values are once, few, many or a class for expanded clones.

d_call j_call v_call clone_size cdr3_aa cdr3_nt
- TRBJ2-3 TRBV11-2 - CASSLGIRSEGADTQFF TGTGCCAGCAGCTTAGGGATTCGAAGTGAAGGCGCAGATACGCAGTTTTTT
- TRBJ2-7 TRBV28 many CASSSGEYEQYF TGTGCCAGCAGTTCCGGGGAGTACGAGCAGTACTTC
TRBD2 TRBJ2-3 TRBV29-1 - CSVYRLAGDTDTQYF TGCAGCGTTTATCGACTAGCGGGGGACACAGATACGCAATATTTT
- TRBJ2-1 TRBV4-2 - CTSSQDLEGFEQFF TGTACCAGCAGCCAAGACTTGGAGGGGTTTGAGCAGTTCTTC
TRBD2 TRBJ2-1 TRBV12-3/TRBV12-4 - CPSRDEREAPIEQFF TGTCCCAGCAGAGACGAGCGGGAGGCCCCCATTGAGCAGTTTTTC
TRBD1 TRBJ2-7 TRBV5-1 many CASSLAGTEYEQYF TGCGCCAGCAGCTTGGCGGGGACAGAATACGAGCAGTACTTC
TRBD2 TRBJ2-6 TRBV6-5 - CASRPHPLAVYLPPSLSGANILTF TGTGCCAGCAGACCCCACCCCCTAGCGGTATACCTTCCCCCTTCCCTCTCTGGGGCCAACATCCTGACTTTC
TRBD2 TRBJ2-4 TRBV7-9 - CASSPRTSVAKNIQYF TGTGCCAGCAGCCCACGGACTAGCGTGGCCAAAAACATTCAGTACTTC
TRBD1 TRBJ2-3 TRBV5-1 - CSSRADRATDTQYF TGCTCCAGCAGAGCAGACAGGGCTACAGATACGCAGTATTTT
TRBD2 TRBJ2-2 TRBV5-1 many CASRRTSGTNTGELFF TGCGCCAGCAGGAGGACTAGCGGAACGAACACCGGGGAGCTGTTTTTT
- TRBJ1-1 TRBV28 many CASRGDPGSNTEAFF TGTGCCAGCAGAGGGGACCCTGGATCGAACACTGAAGCTTTCTTT
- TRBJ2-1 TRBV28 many CASSTRRWSFF TGTGCCAGCAGTACTAGAAGGTGGTCGTTCTTC
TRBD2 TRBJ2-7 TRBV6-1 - CASSEVTGGEFLYEQYF TGTGCCAGCAGTGAAGTGACCGGGGGGGAGTTCCTGTACGAGCAGTACTTC
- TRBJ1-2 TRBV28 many CAIGRYGYTF TGTGCCATTGGAAGATATGGCTACACCTTC